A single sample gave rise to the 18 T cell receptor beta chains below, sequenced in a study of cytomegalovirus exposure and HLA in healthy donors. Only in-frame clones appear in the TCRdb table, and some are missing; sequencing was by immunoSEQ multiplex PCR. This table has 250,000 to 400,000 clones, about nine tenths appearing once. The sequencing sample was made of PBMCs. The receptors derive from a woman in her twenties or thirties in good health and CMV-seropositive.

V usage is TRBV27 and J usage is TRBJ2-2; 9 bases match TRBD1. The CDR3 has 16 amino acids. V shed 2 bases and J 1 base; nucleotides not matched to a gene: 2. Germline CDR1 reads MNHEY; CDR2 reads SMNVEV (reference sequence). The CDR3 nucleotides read TGTGCCAGCAGTTTACGGGACAGGGTGAACACCGGGGAGCTGTTTTTT. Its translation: CASSLRDRVNTGELFF.

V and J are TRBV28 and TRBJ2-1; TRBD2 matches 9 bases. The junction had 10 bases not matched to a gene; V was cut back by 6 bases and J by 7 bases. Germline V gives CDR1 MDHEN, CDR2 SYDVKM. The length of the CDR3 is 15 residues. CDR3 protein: CASSPGASGGNEQFF. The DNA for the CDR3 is TGTGCCAGCAGCCCGGGGGCGAGCGGGGGGAATGAGCAGTTCTTC.

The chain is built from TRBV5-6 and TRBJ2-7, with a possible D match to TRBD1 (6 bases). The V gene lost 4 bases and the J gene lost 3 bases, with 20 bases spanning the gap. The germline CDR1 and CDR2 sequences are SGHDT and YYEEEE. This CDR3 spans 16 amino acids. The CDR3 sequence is CASSRLAGDTRYEQYF. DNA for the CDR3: TGTGCCAGCAGCCGCCTTGCCGGGGACACTCGCTACGAGCAGTACTTC.

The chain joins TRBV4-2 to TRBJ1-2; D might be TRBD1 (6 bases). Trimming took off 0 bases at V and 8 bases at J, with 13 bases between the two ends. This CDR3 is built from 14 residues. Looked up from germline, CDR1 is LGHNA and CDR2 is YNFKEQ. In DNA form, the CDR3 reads TGTGCCAGCAGCCAAGACCACAGGGTCGGCGGCTACACCTTC. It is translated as CASSQDHRVGGYTF.

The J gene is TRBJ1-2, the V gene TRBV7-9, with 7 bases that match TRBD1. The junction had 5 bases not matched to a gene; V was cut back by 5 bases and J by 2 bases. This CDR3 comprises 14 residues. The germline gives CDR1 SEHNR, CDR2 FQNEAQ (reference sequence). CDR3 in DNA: TGTGCCAGCAGCGCGACAGGGACAAACTATGGCTACACCTTC. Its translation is CASSATGTNYGYTF.

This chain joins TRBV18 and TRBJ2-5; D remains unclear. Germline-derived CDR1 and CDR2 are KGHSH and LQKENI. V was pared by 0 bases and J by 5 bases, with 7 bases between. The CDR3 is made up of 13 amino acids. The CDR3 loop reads CASSPPQAETQYF. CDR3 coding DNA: TGTGCCAGCTCACCACCGCAGGCGGAGACCCAGTACTTC.

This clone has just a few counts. The CDR3 nucleotides read TGTGCCAGCAGCTTAGGCTCCTACGAGCAGTACTTC. It encodes CASSLGSYEQYF. This chain links TRBV7-6 with TRBJ2-7; D not resolved. The ends were cut back, 1 base at V and 0 bases at J, with 1 base in the middle. The CDR3 is made up of 12 amino acids. CDR1 is SGHVS, CDR2 FNYEAQ, per germline.

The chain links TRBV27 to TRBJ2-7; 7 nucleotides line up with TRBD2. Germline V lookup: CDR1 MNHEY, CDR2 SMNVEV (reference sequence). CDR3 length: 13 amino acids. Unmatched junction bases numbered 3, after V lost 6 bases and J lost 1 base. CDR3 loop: CASSPAGSYEQYF. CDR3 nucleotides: TGTGCCAGCAGCCCAGCGGGGTCCTACGAGCAGTACTTC.

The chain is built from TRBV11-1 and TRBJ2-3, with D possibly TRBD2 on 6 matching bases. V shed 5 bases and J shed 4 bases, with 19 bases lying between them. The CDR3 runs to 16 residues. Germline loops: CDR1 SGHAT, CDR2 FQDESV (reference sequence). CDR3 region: CASSLAIGSLADTQYF. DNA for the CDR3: TGTGCCAGCAGCCTTGCTATCGGGAGTCTCGCAGATACGCAGTATTTT.

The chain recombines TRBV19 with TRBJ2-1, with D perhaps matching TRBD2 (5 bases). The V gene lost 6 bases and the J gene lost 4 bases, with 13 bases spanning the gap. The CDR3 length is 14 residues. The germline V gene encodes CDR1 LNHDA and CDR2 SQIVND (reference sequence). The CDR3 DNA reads TGTGCCAGTAGCGCCCCTAGCAGATACAATGAGCAGTTCTTC. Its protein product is CASSAPSRYNEQFF.

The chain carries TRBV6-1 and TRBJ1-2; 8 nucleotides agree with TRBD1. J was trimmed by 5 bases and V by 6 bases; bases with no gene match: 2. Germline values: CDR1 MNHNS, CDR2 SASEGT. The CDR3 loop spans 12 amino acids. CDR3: CASSWTGYGYTF. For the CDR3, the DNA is TGTGCCAGCAGCTGGACAGGGTATGGCTACACCTTC.

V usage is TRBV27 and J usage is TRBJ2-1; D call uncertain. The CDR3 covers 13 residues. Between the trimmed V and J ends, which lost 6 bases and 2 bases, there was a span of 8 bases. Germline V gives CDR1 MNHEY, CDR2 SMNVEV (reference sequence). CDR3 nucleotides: TGTGCCAGCAGCCTCCTTCCCTACAATGAGCAGTTCTTC. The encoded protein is CASSLLPYNEQFF.

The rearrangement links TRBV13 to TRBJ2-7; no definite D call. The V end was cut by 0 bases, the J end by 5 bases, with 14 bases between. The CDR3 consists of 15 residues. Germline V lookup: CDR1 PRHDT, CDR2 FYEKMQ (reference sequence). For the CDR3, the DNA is TGTGCCAGCAGCTTAGGGGGGTCAGCAGCGAACGAGCAGTACTTC. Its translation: CASSLGGSAANEQYF.

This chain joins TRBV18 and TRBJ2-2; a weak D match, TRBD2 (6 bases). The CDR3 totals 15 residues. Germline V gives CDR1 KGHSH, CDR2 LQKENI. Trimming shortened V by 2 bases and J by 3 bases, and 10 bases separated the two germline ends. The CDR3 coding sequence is TGTGCCAGCTCACCAGTTGCGGGGCACACCGGGGAGCTGTTTTTT. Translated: CASSPVAGHTGELFF. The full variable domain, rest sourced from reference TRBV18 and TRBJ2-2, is NAGVMQNPRHLVRRRGQEARLRCSPMKGHSHVYWYRQLPEEGLKFMVYLQKENIIDESGMPKERFSAEFPKEGPSILRIQQVVRGDSAAYFCASSPVAGHTGELFFGEGSRLTVL.

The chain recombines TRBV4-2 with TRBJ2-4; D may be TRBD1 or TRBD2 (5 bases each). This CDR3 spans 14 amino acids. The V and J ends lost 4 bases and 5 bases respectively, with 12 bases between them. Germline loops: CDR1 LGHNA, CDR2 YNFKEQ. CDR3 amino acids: CASSLEQGENIQYF. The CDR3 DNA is TGTGCCAGCAGCCTCGAGCAGGGAGAAAACATTCAGTACTTC.

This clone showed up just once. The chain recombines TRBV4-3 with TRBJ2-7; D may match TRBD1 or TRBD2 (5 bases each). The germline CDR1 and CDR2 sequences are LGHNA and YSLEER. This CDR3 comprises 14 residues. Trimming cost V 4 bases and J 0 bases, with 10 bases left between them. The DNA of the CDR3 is TGCGCCAGCAGCCCAAGGGACGCCTCCTACGAGCAGTACTTC. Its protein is CASSPRDASYEQYF.

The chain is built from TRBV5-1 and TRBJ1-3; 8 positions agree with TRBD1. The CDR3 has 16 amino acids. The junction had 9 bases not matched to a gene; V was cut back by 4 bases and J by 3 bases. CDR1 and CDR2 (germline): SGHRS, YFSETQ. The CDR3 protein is CASSVRQGTRGNTIYF. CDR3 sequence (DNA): TGCGCCAGCAGCGTCCGACAGGGGACGCGTGGAAACACCATATATTTT.

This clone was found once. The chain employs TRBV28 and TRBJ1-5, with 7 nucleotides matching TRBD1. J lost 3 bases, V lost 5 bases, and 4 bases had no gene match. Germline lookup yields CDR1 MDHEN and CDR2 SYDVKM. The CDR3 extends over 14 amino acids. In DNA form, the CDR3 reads TGTGCCAGCAGTGACAGGGTTGCCAATCAGCCCCAGCATTTT. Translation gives CASSDRVANQPQHF.